This TCR beta chain was sequenced for a study of tumor-infiltrating lymphocytes in primary liver carcinoma. Across the study: T1-T3 N0M0 was the stage of the tumors, which were about 4.2 to 11 cm across. Findings and caveats of the study: Present in all five tumor regions were only about 7.5-24% of the top clones.

From unsorted bulk tissue weighing roughly 17-34 mg, DNA and RNA were co-extracted. Every patient in the cohort had a primary liver carcinoma. That carcinoma was treated by surgical resection. More than 85% viable tumor cells made up every tumor sample. A remark on this clonotype: What it recognizes is unknown. No DNA is shown, since the ends of the CDR3 on it are uncertain; the CDR3 is the one TCRdb lists.

Researchers generated TCR beta cDNA from roughly 500 ng of total RNA, relying on a constant-region primer. A slightly modified ARM-PCR protocol with three nested multiplex PCR rounds produced these TCR beta libraries. TRBV1-TRBV30 forward primers and a C-beta reverse primer were used in the first two PCR rounds, which each ran for around 11 cycles. MiXCR, applied by TCRdb to the multiplex PCR reads, yields one record per CDR3 protein. The profile shows approximately 190,000 distinct CDR3 sequences, 85% of them singletons. The CDR3 length is 16 residues, termini included. Per the germline V gene, CDR1 is SGHRS and CDR2 is YFSETQ.

This TCR derives from a man aged 40-50 years with primary liver carcinoma and hepatitis B virus infection. Sample: tumor tissue from primary liver carcinoma. V gene TRBV5-1 combines with J gene TRBJ2-2; the table's TRBD1 call for D was not verified on the DNA. The CDR3 sequence: CASSPVGTGNTGELLF.